This TCR beta chain was profiled in a study of T cells after yellow fever vaccination. Study overall: Some fractions had low cell numbers, and these were prepared with SMART-Seq v4 Ultra Low Input.

General study findings and limits: Post-booster repertoires again held most primary-vaccination clones (about 96% CD4, approximately 90% CD8). Clonotypes appearing in both CD4 and CD8 compartments existed, and their share was small.

V dropped 6 bases and J dropped 4; count of bases not matched to a gene: 11. This CDR3 is 15 amino acids long. CDR1 LNHDA and CDR2 SQIVND come from the germline V gene (reference sequence). One entry per CDR3 protein, called by TCRdb with MiXCR from the 5' RACE reads. The sample consists of about 630,000 distinct CDR3 sequences, over 9% of them appearing once. This clonotype was seen a few times. The antigen remains undetermined. The chain recombines TRBV19 with TRBJ2-5, with 7 bases aligning to TRBD2. The clonotype comes from a young man who received the YFV17D yellow fever vaccine. Source: PBMCs, taken on the day of the yellow fever booster vaccination. CDR3 amino acids: CASRPGGSHGETQYF. The CDR3 DNA reads as TGTGCCAGTAGACCGGGGGGTTCGCATGGAGAGACCCAGTACTTC.